This T cell receptor beta chain was found in a study of T cell repertoires in cytomegalovirus infection. Turning to the study itself: Matching HLA type and CMV infection were both indicated by public TCR beta signatures.

TCRdb analysed the reads with MiXCR anew, one entry per CDR3 protein. The sample has a few hundred thousand distinct CDR3 sequences, around 13% seen once. CDR1 and CDR2 from the germline V gene are SQVTM and ANQGSEA. Trimming took 5 bases from V and 4 from J, leaving 12 bases between them. CDR3 size: 12 residues. Turning to this clonotype: The antigen is not known.

Notes on the study in general: HLA-C-restricted TCR beta clonotypes specific for CMV led the ex vivo response.

Sequences were obtained from PBMCs. V and J are TRBV29-1 and TRBJ2-7; perhaps D is TRBD1 or TRBD2 (5 bases each). The TCR sequence derives from a human donor in good health (CMV status not recorded). Some clones in this sample may be carry-over from other donors' samples. The CDR3: CSVLRDGYEQYF. The CDR3 coding sequence is TGCAGCGTTTTACGGGACGGTTACGAGCAGTACTTC.